These 11 T cell receptor beta chains were sequenced from one sample in a study of blood T cell repertoires in COVID-19. Produced via immunoSEQ multiplex PCR; TCRdb's table is partial and in-frame only. Among about 12,000 clones listed, less than 80% were seen once. Sample: peripheral blood. The receptors here all came from a man in his fifties or sixties with COVID-19, enrolled during active disease.

The chain joins TRBV6-6 to TRBJ2-1; the match to TRBD2 covers 7 bases. CDR1 and CDR2 (germline): MNHNY, SVGAGI (reference sequence). The CDR3 sequence is 16 residues long. The J segment lost 4 bases and the V segment lost 7 bases, leaving 13 bases of the junction unmatched. The CDR3 region has the DNA TGTGCCAGCACCACAGCTGTAGCGGGTTCTTACAATGAGCAGTTCTTC. It yields the protein CASTTAVAGSYNEQFF.

The rearrangement uses TRBV11-2 and TRBJ2-1; 10 bases are a match to TRBD2. Germline values: CDR1 SGHAT, CDR2 FQNNGV. The CDR3 length is 15 residues. Trimming removed 5 bases from V and 6 bases from J; junction bases left unmatched: 7. DNA of the CDR3: TGTGCCAGCAGCCCCGAGCGGGGGGGCTCCAATGAGCAGTTCTTC. Translating gives CASSPERGGSNEQFF.

A few counts support this clone. This rearrangement joins TRBV27 to TRBJ2-1; a weak D match, TRBD2 (6 bases). V was pared by 2 bases and J by 4 bases, with 15 bases between. The CDR3 has 16 amino acids. From germline, CDR1 is MNHEY and CDR2 SMNVEV (reference sequence). In DNA, the CDR3 is TGTGCCAGCAGTTTACTCCGGCGGGGCGATTACAATGAGCAGTTCTTC. Translation gives CASSLLRRGDYNEQFF.

The CDR3 spells CASSQTGSQETQYF. For the CDR3, the DNA is TGTGCCAGCAGCCAGACAGGTTCCCAAGAGACCCAGTACTTC. The chain uses TRBV5-4 and TRBJ2-5, with D possibly being TRBD1 (6 bases). The CDR3 consists of 14 residues. Per germline, CDR1 SGHNT and CDR2 YYREEE (reference sequence). V shed 4 bases and J shed 1 base, with 11 bases lying between them. Combining the CDR3 with reference TRBV5-4 and TRBJ2-5 gives the whole variable domain ETGVTQSPTHLIKTRGQQVTLRCSSQSGHNTVSWYQQALGQGPQFIFQYYREEENGRGNFPPRFSGLQFPNYSSELNVNALELDDSALYLCASSQTGSQETQYFGPGTRLLVL.

CDR3 nucleotide sequence: TGTGCCATCAGTGCCCGGTGGGGGGAGAAGAACAATGAGCAGTTCTTC. Translation gives CAISARWGEKNNEQFF. The chain links TRBV10-3 to TRBJ2-1, with D possibly being TRBD2 (6 bases). The CDR3 covers 16 residues. The germline V gene has CDR1 ENHRY and CDR2 SYGVKD. V was shortened by 4 bases and J by 5 bases, with 18 bases between the two germline ends.

The chain recombines TRBV6-5 with TRBJ1-6, with 10 bases aligning to TRBD1. V shed 5 bases and J 6 bases; nucleotides not matched to a gene: 1. The CDR3 consists of 14 residues. Germline V CDR1 and CDR2: MNHEY, SVGAGI. The chain's CDR3 is CASSRQGANSPLHF. CDR3 DNA: TGTGCCAGCAGTAGACAGGGGGCTAATTCACCCCTCCACTTT.

The chain employs TRBV18 and TRBJ1-2; D gene ambiguous. V was pared by 3 bases and J by 0 bases, with 8 bases between. The CDR3 totals 14 residues. Looked up from germline, CDR1 is KGHSH and CDR2 is LQKENI. The CDR3 coding sequence is TGTGCCAGCTCACCCCGGGGAGCTAACTATGGCTACACCTTC. It is translated as CASSPRGANYGYTF. Together with reference TRBV18 and TRBJ1-2, the CDR3 gives the full variable domain: NAGVMQNPRHLVRRRGQEARLRCSPMKGHSHVYWYRQLPEEGLKFMVYLQKENIIDESGMPKERFSAEFPKEGPSILRIQQVVRGDSAAYFCASSPRGANYGYTFGSGTRLTVV.

The V and J genes are TRBV4-3 and TRBJ1-2; a possible D gene is TRBD1 (5 bases). The CDR3 runs 17 residues. Germline CDR1 reads LGHNA; CDR2 reads YSLEER. V was shortened by 3 bases and J by 3 bases, with 20 bases between the two germline ends. CDR3 in amino acids: CASSHLSPGQSDYGYTF. The CDR3 nucleotides read TGCGCCAGCAGCCATTTAAGCCCCGGACAATCTGACTATGGCTACACCTTC.

The CDR3 region has the DNA TGCGCCAGCAGCTTCTGGCACGCGGGGCAGGAAGAGACCCAGTACTTC. It is translated as CASSFWHAGQEETQYF. The chain is built from TRBV5-1 and TRBJ2-5; D might be TRBD2 (6 bases). CDR1 is SGHRS and CDR2 is YFSETQ in the germline V gene. V lost 2 bases to trimming and J lost 3 bases, with 17 bases between them. The CDR3 extends over 16 amino acids.

The chain combines TRBV6-5 with TRBJ2-5; 8 positions agree with TRBD2. The germline CDR1 and CDR2 sequences are MNHEY and SVGAGI. V was pared by 4 bases and J by 5 bases, with 6 bases of the junction left unmatched. The CDR3 loop spans 14 amino acids. The CDR3 nucleotides are TGTGCCAGCAGTTCCCGGGGGGGCCGGGAGACCCAGTACTTC. Protein: CASSSRGGRETQYF.

The chain is built from TRBV6-5 and TRBJ1-1; D not certain. Looked up from germline, CDR1 is MNHEY and CDR2 is SVGAGI. The ends were cut back, 10 bases at V and 0 bases at J, with 15 bases in the middle. The CDR3 is 14 residues long. CDR3 protein: CATDILYMNTEAFF. The CDR3 bases are TGTGCCACTGACATACTTTACATGAACACTGAAGCTTTCTTT.